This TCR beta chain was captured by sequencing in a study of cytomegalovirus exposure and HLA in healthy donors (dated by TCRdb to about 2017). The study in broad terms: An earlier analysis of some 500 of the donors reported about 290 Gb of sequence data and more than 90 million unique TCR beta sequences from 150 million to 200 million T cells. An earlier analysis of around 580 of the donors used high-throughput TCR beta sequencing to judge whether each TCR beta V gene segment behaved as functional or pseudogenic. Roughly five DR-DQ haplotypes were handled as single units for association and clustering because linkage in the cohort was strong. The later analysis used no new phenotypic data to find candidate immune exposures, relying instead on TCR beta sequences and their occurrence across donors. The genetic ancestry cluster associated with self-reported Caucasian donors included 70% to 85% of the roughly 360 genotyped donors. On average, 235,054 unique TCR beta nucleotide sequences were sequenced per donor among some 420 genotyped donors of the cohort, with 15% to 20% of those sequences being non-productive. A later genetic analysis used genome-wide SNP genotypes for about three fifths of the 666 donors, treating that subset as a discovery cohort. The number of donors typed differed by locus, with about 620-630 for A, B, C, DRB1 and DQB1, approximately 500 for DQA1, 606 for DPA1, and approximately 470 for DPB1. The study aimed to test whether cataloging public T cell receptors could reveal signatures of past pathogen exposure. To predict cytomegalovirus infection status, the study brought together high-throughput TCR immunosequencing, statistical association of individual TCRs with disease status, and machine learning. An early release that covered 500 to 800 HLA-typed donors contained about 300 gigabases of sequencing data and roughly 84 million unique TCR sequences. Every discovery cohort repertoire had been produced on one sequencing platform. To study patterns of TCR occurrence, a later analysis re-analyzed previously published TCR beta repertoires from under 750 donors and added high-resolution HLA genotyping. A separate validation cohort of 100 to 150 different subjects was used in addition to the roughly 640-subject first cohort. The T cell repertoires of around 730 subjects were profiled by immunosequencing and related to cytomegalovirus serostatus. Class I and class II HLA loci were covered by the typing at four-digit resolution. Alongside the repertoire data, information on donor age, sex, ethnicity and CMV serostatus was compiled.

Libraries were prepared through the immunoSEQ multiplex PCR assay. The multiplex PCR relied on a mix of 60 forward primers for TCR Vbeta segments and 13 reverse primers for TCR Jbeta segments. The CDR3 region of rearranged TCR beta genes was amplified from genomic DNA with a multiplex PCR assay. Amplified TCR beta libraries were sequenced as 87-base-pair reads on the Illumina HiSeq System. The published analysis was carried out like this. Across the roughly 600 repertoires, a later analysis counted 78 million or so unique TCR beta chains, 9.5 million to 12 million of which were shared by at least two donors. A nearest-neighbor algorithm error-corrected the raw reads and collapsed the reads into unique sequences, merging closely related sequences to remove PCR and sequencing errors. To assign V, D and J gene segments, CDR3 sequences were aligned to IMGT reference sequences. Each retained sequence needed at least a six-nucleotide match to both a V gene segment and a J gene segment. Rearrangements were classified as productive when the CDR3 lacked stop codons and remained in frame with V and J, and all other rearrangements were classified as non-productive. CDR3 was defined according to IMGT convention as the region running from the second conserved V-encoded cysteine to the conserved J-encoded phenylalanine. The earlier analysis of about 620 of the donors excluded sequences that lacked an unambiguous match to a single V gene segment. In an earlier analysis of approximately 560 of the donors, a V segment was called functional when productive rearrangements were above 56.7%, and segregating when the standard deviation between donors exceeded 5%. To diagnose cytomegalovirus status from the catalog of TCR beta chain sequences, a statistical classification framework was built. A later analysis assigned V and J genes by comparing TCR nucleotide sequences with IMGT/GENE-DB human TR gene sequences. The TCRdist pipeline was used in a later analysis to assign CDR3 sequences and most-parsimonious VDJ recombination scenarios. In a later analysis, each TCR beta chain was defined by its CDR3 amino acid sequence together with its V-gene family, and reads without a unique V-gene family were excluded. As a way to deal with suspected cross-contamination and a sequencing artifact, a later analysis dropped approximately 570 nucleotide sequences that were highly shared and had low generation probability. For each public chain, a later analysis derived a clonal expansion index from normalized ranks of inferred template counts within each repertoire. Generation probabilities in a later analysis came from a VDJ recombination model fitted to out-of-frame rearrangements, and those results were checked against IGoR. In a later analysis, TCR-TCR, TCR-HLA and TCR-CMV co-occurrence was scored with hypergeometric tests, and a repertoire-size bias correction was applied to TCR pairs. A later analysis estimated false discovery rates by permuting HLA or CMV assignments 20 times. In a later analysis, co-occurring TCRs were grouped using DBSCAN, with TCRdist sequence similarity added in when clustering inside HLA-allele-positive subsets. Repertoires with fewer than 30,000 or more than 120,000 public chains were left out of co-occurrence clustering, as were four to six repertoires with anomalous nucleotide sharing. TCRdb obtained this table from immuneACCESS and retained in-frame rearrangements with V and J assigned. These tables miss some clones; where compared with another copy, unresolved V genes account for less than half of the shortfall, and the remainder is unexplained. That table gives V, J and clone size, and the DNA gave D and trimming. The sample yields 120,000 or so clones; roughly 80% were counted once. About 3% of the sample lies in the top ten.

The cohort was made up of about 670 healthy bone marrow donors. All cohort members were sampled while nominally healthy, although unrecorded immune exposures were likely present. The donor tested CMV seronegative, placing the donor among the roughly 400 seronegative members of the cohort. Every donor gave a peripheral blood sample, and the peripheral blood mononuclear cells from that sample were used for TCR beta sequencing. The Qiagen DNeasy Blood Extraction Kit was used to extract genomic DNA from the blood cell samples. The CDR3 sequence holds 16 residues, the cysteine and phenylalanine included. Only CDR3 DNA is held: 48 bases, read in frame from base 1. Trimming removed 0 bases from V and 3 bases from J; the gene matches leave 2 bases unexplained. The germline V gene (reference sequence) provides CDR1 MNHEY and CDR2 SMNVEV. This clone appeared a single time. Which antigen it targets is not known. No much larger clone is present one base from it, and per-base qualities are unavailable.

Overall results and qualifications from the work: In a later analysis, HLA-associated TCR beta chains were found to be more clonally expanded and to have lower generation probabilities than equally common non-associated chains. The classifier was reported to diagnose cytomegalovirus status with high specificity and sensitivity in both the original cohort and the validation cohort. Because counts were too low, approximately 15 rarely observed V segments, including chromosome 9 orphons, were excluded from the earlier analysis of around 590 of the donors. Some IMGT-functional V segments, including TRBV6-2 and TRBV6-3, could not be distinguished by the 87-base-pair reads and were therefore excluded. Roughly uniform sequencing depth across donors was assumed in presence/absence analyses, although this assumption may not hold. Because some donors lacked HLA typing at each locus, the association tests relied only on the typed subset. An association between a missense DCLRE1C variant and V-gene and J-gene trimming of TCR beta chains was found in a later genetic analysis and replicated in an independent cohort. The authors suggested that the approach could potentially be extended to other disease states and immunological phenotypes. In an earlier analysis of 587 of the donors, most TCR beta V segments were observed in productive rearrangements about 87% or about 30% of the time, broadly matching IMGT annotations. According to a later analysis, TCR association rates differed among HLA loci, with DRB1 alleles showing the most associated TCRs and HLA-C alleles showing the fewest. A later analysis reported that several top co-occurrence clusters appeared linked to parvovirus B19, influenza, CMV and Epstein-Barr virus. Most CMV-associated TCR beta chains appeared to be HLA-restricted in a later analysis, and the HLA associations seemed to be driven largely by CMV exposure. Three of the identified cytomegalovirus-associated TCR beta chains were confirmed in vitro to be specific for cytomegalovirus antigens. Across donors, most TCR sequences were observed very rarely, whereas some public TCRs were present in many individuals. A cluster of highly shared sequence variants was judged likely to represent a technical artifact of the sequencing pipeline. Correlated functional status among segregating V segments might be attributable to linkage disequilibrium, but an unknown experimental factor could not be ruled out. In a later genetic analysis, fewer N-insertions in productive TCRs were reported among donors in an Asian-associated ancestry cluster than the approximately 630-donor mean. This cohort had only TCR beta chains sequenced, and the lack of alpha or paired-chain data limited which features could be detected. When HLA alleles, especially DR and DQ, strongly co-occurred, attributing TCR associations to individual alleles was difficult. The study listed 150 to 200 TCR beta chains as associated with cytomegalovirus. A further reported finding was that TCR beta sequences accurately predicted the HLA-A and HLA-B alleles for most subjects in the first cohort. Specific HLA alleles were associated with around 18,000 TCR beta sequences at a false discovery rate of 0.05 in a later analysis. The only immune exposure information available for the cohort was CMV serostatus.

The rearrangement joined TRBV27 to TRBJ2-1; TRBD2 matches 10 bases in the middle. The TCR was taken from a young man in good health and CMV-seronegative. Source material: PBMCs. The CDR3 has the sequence CASSLSLAGLYNEQFF. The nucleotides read TGTGCCAGCAGTTTATCACTAGCGGGACTCTACAATGAGCAGTTCTTC.